This T cell receptor (beta chain) emerged from a study of blood T cell repertoires in COVID-19. About the study: Samples taken during acute and convalescent COVID-19 were collected in the United States, Italy and Spain. In each case, the material was cDNA or gDNA derived from T cells, B-cell-depleted T cells, or PBMCs.

Authors' data handling: From reference gene primer amplification, estimates of nucleated cell counts were derived. Profiling relied on immunoSEQ multiplex PCR, and the TCRdb table lists in-frame clones only, not all of them. V and J calls and clone size are copied from that table; D and trimming were computed from the DNA. The sample comprises 150,000 to 200,000 clones, about four fifths of which are singletons, and 7.5% to 8% rests with the top ten. CDR1 and CDR2 from the germline V gene are MNHEY and SVGAGI. This CDR3 contains 13 residues. V was shortened by 2 bases and J by 9 bases, with 8 bases between the two germline ends.

This clonotype originated in a man in his forties or fifties who had recovered from COVID-19. The chain uses TRBV6-5 and TRBJ1-6, with unresolved D. Sequencing was done on a sample of peripheral blood. The CDR3: CASSYRETSPLHF. Written as DNA, the CDR3 is TGTGCCAGCAGTTACAGGGAGACTTCACCCCTCCACTTT.